This T cell receptor (beta chain) was retrieved from a study of post-analysis software for immune sequencing data. Study-wide background: Multiple sclerosis in the patients followed relapsing-remitting, secondary progressive and progressive-relapsing courses.

Germline-derived CDR1 and CDR2 are MNHEY and SMNVEV (reference sequence). The CDR3 extends over 13 amino acids. The ends were cut back, 5 bases at V and 6 bases at J, with 13 bases in the middle. Carried by the TCR beta cDNA libraries were unique molecular identifiers. With 1 to 10 million T cells as the source, 400,000 to 550,000 cDNA molecules resulted. TCRdb passed the PCR reads through MiXCR, listing each CDR3 protein once. Of 700,000 to 800,000 distinct CDR3 sequences listed, 25% to 30% were seen once; the top ten hold approximately 0.55%. This clonotype was found a few times. Its specificity is unknown. The study's findings and limits: Significantly lower normalized Chao1 diversity was seen in multiple sclerosis patients than in controls. TRBV5-6, TRBV5-1 and TRBV20-1 were among roughly 5 TRBV segments more frequent in patients than controls.

Input material: blood. This TCR came from a girl between 5 and 17 years old with multiple sclerosis. The V gene is TRBV27, the J gene TRBJ1-2; tentative D call: TRBD1 (5 bases). CDR3 in DNA: TGTGCCAGCAGTGACAACTCCAGGGATGGCTACACCTTC. Residues: CASSDNSRDGYTF.